Each of the 9 T cell receptor beta chains below was sequenced from the same sample in a study of OX40 agonist ivuxolimab in advanced cancers. To prepare the library, the immunoSEQ multiplex PCR assay was applied. Entries here come from immuneACCESS through TCRdb and include only in-frame sequences with V and J called. Some clones fail to appear in such tables; in the studies checked, an unresolved V gene covers under half of the shortfall, and the cause of the remainder is unknown. The sample data list about 76,000 clones, and roughly four fifths of these were observed just once. Approximately 1.5% of the sample rests with the top ten. Sequences were derived from CD4+ or CD8+ T cells sorted from blood, sampled in a trial of the OX40 agonist ivuxolimab. The receptors originated from an adult with an advanced solid tumor such as melanoma, head and neck, liver or kidney cancer.

The V and J genes are TRBV6-5 and TRBJ1-2, with D perhaps TRBD1 (5 bases). The CDR3 sequence is 14 residues long. CDR1 and CDR2 from the germline V gene are MNHEY and SVGAGI. V was clipped by 2 bases and J by 5 bases, with 12 bases between them. The CDR3 DNA is TGTGCCAGCAGTTACCGGGGCGTCGGATATGGCTACACCTTC. It translates to CASSYRGVGYGYTF.

This clone showed up just once. The gene calls are TRBV11-2 and TRBJ2-7; D remains ambiguous. V was cut by 4 bases and J by 0 bases, with 16 bases left in between. Germline assignment: CDR1 SGHAT and CDR2 FQNNGV. This CDR3 comprises 16 residues. The CDR3 region is CASSSALEFSSYEQYF. DNA of the CDR3: TGTGCCAGCAGCTCCGCTTTGGAGTTCAGCTCCTACGAGCAGTACTTC. The variable domain in full, completed from reference TRBV11-2 and TRBJ2-7, reads EAGVAQSPRYKIIEKRQSVAFWCNPISGHATLYWYQQILGQGPKLLIQFQNNGVVDDSQLPKDRFSAERLKGVDSTLKIQPAKLEDSAVYLCASSSALEFSSYEQYFGPGTRLTVT.

V usage is TRBV7-2 and J usage is TRBJ2-6; TRBD1 matches at 7 bases. Losses at the gene ends were 1 base for V and 2 bases for J; bases not matched to a gene: 8. Germline V gives CDR1 SGHTA, CDR2 FQGNSA. The CDR3 covers 18 residues. CDR3 in amino acids: CASSLVGQKSPGANVLTF. CDR3 nucleotides: TGTGCCAGCAGCTTAGTGGGACAGAAATCCCCTGGGGCCAACGTCCTGACTTTC.

V is TRBV15 and J is TRBJ2-1; TRBD2 is a possible D gene (6 bases). This CDR3 has 14 residues. The V end was cut by 6 bases, the J end by 7 bases, with 16 bases between. Germline V gene lookup returns CDR1 LNHNV and CDR2 YYDKDF (reference sequence). CDR3 in DNA: TGTGCCACCAGGATGGAGGGGACGGGGAATGAGCAGTTCTTC. As protein: CATRMEGTGNEQFF.

The J gene is TRBJ1-5, the V gene TRBV6-6; 10 nucleotides align to TRBD1. Germline values: CDR1 MNHNY, CDR2 SVGAGI (reference sequence). CDR3 length equals 14 residues. Unmatched junction bases numbered 5, after V lost 8 bases and J lost 4 bases. The CDR3 loop is CASRDRGLNQPQHF. The CDR3 DNA follows: TGTGCCAGCCGGGACAGGGGTTTGAATCAGCCCCAGCATTTT.

The chain joins TRBV5-5 to TRBJ1-6; D is perhaps TRBD1 (5 bases). CDR1 is SGHKS, CDR2 YYEKEE, per germline (reference sequence). This CDR3 comprises 15 residues. Trimming cost V 0 bases and J 8 bases, with 12 bases left between them. The CDR3 DNA is TGTGCCAGCAGCTTGGGAAGTCAGGGTCATTCACCCCTCCACTTT. Amino acids: CASSLGSQGHSPLHF. Filled out from reference TRBV5-5 and TRBJ1-6, the complete variable domain reads DAGVTQSPTHLIKTRGQQVTLRCSPISGHKSVSWYQQVLGQGPQFIFQYYEKEERGRGNFPDRFSARQFPNYSSELNVNALLLGDSALYLCASSLGSQGHSPLHFGNGTRLTVT.

This clone has just one count. This chain joins TRBV28 and TRBJ2-7; 11 bases agree with TRBD1. This CDR3 is built from 13 residues. V trimming: 6 bases; J trimming: 5 bases; junction bases outside the gene matches: 3. Germline lookup yields CDR1 MDHEN and CDR2 SYDVKM. The DNA for the CDR3 is TGTGCCAGCAGCCGGGGACAGGGGGACGAGCAGTACTTC. Its protein product is CASSRGQGDEQYF.

The genes are TRBV5-1 and TRBJ1-1, with D hard to call. V shed 0 bases and J shed 0 bases, with 6 bases lying between them. This CDR3 region has 14 residues. In germline, CDR1 is SGHRS, CDR2 YFSETQ. For the CDR3, the DNA is TGCGCCAGCAGCTTGGGAGGGATGAACACTGAAGCTTTCTTT. Its protein is CASSLGGMNTEAFF. The full variable domain, completed using reference TRBV5-1 and TRBJ1-1, is KAGVTQTPRYLIKTRGQQVTLSCSPISGHRSVSWYQQTPGQGLQFLFEYFSETQRNKGNFPGRFSGRQFSNSRSEMNVSTLELGDSALYLCASSLGGMNTEAFFGQGTRLTVV.

The chain recombines TRBV9 with TRBJ2-1; 7 bases fit TRBD1. The CDR3 extends over 15 amino acids. The germline V gene encodes CDR1 SGDLS and CDR2 YYNGEE. V lost 4 bases, J lost 2 bases, and 6 bases stayed unmatched. The CDR3 nucleotides read TGTGCCAGCAGCCCAACCGGGACAGCCTACAATGAGCAGTTCTTC. Its protein is CASSPTGTAYNEQFF. The complete variable domain, with remaining parts taken from reference TRBV9 and TRBJ2-1, reads DSGVTQTPKHLITATGQRVTLRCSPRSGDLSVYWYQQSLDQGLQFLIQYYNGEERAKGNILERFSAQQFPDLHSELNLSSLELGDSALYFCASSPTGTAYNEQFFGPGTRLTVL.